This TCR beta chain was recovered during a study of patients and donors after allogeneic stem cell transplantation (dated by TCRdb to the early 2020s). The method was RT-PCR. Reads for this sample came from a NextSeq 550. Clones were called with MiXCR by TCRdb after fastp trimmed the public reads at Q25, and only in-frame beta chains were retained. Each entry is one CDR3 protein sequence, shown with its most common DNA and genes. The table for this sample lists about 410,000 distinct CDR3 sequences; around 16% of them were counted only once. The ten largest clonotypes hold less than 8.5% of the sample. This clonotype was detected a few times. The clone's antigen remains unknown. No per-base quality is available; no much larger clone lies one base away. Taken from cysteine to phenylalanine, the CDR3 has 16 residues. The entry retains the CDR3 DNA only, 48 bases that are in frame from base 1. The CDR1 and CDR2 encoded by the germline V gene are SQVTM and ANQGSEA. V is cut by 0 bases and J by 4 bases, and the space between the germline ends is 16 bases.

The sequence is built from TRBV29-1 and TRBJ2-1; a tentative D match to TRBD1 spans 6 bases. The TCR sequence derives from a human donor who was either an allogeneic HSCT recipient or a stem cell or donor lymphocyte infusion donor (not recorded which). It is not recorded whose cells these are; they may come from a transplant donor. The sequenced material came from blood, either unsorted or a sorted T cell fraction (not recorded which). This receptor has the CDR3 CSVEDKDRPLYNEQFF. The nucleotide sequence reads TGCAGCGTTGAAGACAAAGACAGGCCCCTTTACAATGAGCAGTTCTTC.